The 25 T cell receptor delta chains given below trace back to one sample, sequenced in a study of human gamma delta and Vdelta1 T cells. Their antigens are not known. TCRdb re-analyzed the PCR reads via CATT. The sample contains some 14,000 delta-chain clones, around 49% of which appear only once. The sample taken for sequencing was Vdelta1 gamma-delta T cells from blood grown in culture (DOT cells). The receptors come from a human donor in good health.

The V gene is TRDV1, the J gene TRDJ1; 13 bases are a match to TRDD3. Per germline, CDR1 TSWWSYY and CDR2 QGS. After removal of 0 bases from V and 8 bases from J, the junction contained 27 bases not matched to a gene. This CDR3 is 23 amino acids long. The CDR3, as DNA: TGTGCTCTTGGGGAACTGGCCCTTAGGGTTGAGACTACTACTGGGGGATACGCTGGGAAACTCATCTTT. It encodes CALGELALRVETTTGGYAGKLIF.

V is TRDV1 and J is TRDJ4; the match to TRDD3 covers 12 bases. This CDR3 contains 17 residues. Germline V CDR1 and CDR2: TSWWSYY, QGS. The junction had 13 bases not matched to a gene; V was cut back by 6 bases and J by 2 bases. This chain's CDR3 is CALGLRGSGGYGRPLIF. The CDR3 nucleotides are TGTGCTCTTGGTCTAAGGGGGTCTGGGGGATACGGTAGACCCCTGATCTTT.

V is TRDV1 and J is TRDJ1; 9 nucleotides match TRDD3. The CDR3 extends over 24 amino acids. CDR1 is TSWWSYY and CDR2 is QGS in the germline V gene. After removal of 3 bases from V and 2 bases from J, the junction contained 31 bases not matched to a gene. The CDR3 DNA is TGTGCTCTTGGGGACCTCGTGGACCTACGGGTCTCCCCTGGGTGGGGGATAAAGACCGATAAACTCATCTTT. This codes for CALGDLVDLRVSPGWGIKTDKLIF.

This clone has only a few counts. This sequence joins TRDV1 and TRDJ1, with a possible D match to TRDD3 (7 bases). Germline V CDR1 and CDR2: TSWWSYY, QGS. The CDR3 length is 23 residues. V shed 0 bases and J shed 5 bases, with 37 bases lying between them. CDR3 DNA sequence: TGTGCTCTTGGGGAACTCAGGCCTTCCCCCAGAACTGGGGACAACAGGGCCTTAGATAAACTCATCTTT. It is translated as CALGELRPSPRTGDNRALDKLIF.

This clone was seen once. This chain joins TRDV1 and TRDJ1; TRDD3 matches 13 bases. This CDR3 spans 22 amino acids. CDR1 TSWWSYY and CDR2 QGS come from the germline V gene. The trim removed 2 bases at V and 2 bases at J, leaving 20 bases unmatched. This chain's CDR3 is CALGEGLPPDWGIRKGTDKLIF. CDR3 in DNA: TGTGCTCTTGGGGAAGGTCTTCCCCCTGACTGGGGGATACGCAAGGGAACCGATAAACTCATCTTT.

In its sample, this clone was seen a few times. V gene TRDV1 combines with J gene TRDJ1; 9 nucleotides agree with TRDD2. Germline assignment: CDR1 TSWWSYY and CDR2 QGS. The ends lost 3 bases at V and 0 bases at J; junction bases unmatched: 17. This CDR3 comprises 20 residues. CDR3 loop: CALGDPSFLRGAQYTDKLIF. The CDR3 nucleotides are TGTGCTCTTGGGGACCCTTCCTTCCTACGAGGGGCCCAGTACACCGATAAACTCATCTTT.

The gene calls are TRDV1 and TRDJ1; D not certain. Germline V gives CDR1 TSWWSYY, CDR2 QGS. The CDR3 totals 16 residues. Trimming removed 0 bases at V and 0 bases at J, with 11 bases between. DNA for the CDR3: TGTGCTCTTGGGGAACTCCTCCCGTGGTACACCGATAAACTCATCTTT. It codes for CALGELLPWYTDKLIF.

This chain links TRDV1 with TRDJ1, with D hard to call. Trimming removed 4 bases at V and 2 bases at J, with 29 bases between. Germline assignment: CDR1 TSWWSYY and CDR2 QGS. The CDR3 has 20 residues. CDR3 region: CALGVPSSYLVLGKTDKLIF. DNA for the CDR3: TGTGCTCTTGGGGTCCCCTCGAGCTACCTGGTTCTAGGTAAGACCGATAAACTCATCTTT.

This clone was observed a few times. The chain links TRDV1 to TRDJ1; 9 positions match TRDD3. Germline V CDR1 and CDR2: TSWWSYY, QGS. This CDR3 region has 19 residues. The V and J ends lost 3 bases and 0 bases, in that order; junction bases with no gene match: 14. CDR3 region: CALGDIPPVLGEYTDKLIF. The CDR3, as DNA: TGTGCTCTTGGGGACATTCCCCCCGTACTGGGGGAGTACACCGATAAACTCATCTTT.

The J gene is TRDJ1, the V gene TRDV1; 7 nucleotides agree with TRDD3. V lost 5 bases to trimming and J lost 1 base; unmatched junction nucleotides: 19. Germline V gene sequence: CDR1 TSWWSYY, CDR2 QGS. The CDR3 extends over 19 amino acids. The CDR3 coding sequence is TGTGCTCTTGGGACCCGGGGGTACTGGGGAAAACGGGGCACCGATAAACTCATCTTT. Amino acid sequence: CALGTRGYWGKRGTDKLIF.

Comment on this clone: Other DNA sequences from this sample encode an identical CDR3 as well. V usage is TRDV1 and J usage is TRDJ1; 7 bases line up with TRDD3. The length of the CDR3 is 22 residues. V gave up 2 bases and J gave up 0 bases; unmatched junction bases: 24. The germline CDR1 and CDR2 sequences are TSWWSYY and QGS. The CDR3 here is CALGEGPPIRTGDPWYTDKLIF. As DNA, the CDR3 is TGTGCTCTTGGGGAAGGTCCTCCTATTCGTACTGGGGACCCCTGGTACACCGATAAACTCATCTTT.

The chain links TRDV1 to TRDJ1; 10 bases fit TRDD3. Germline values: CDR1 TSWWSYY, CDR2 QGS. J lost 3 bases, V lost 5 bases, and 27 bases had no gene match. The CDR3 loop spans 22 amino acids. CDR3 sequence (DNA): TGTGCTCTTGGGAACTGGCACCGGAACCCACTGGGGGGATACGGCTTGCCCGATAAACTCATCTTT. Translated, it gives CALGNWHRNPLGGYGLPDKLIF.

The V gene is TRDV1, the J gene TRDJ1; D perhaps matches TRDD2 (5 bases). Germline V gene data show CDR1 as TSWWSYY and CDR2 as QGS. This CDR3 is 17 amino acids long. Trimming shortened V by 3 bases and J by 0 bases, and 17 bases separated the two germline ends. The CDR3 loop is CALGETYLAHYTDKLIF. CDR3 sequence (DNA): TGTGCTCTTGGGGAGACCTACCTGGCCCATTACACCGATAAACTCATCTTT.

This clone was seen a few times. This chain uses TRDV1 with TRDJ1, with TRDD3 matching over 7 bases. The CDR3 is 17 residues long. V was pared by 4 bases and J by 0 bases, with 11 bases of the junction left unmatched. Looked up from germline, CDR1 is TSWWSYY and CDR2 is QGS. CDR3 region: CALGAGVLGIYTDKLIF. In DNA form, the CDR3 reads TGTGCTCTTGGGGCCGGGGTACTGGGGATATACACCGATAAACTCATCTTT.

This chain connects TRDV1 to TRDJ1, with D possibly matching TRDD2 (6 bases). Germline values: CDR1 TSWWSYY, CDR2 QGS. The CDR3 is made up of 19 amino acids. Trimming took 5 bases from V and 6 from J, leaving 31 bases between them. Written as DNA, the CDR3 is TGTGCTCTTGGGAACTTCCTTCCATCCGCCCGGGGTGCTTCCAATAAACTCATCTTT. Translated, it gives CALGNFLPSARGASNKLIF.

This clone was counted between two and nine times. The rearrangement links TRDV1 to TRDJ1; 13 bases align to TRDD3. Germline loops: CDR1 TSWWSYY, CDR2 QGS. J was trimmed by 0 bases and V by 1 base; bases with no gene match: 17. The CDR3 length is 22 residues. CDR3 bases: TGTGCTCTTGGGGAACCAACTTCCTCCATACTACTGGGGGATACGTACACCGATAAACTCATCTTT. It encodes CALGEPTSSILLGDTYTDKLIF.

There are a few counts of this clone. The chain uses TRDV1 and TRDJ1; 9 nucleotides agree with TRDD3. Germline CDR1 and CDR2: TSWWSYY and QGS. The CDR3 is 17 amino acids. Germline trimming cut 2 bases from V and 7 bases from J; bases unmatched to any gene: 14. CDR3 sequence reads: CALGESLPTGGKSKLIF. The CDR3 bases are TGTGCTCTTGGGGAATCTCTCCCGACTGGGGGAAAAAGTAAACTCATCTTT.

The chain employs TRDV1 and TRDJ1, with TRDD3 identical over 10 bases. This CDR3 has 21 amino acids. Germline V gives CDR1 TSWWSYY, CDR2 QGS. The V and J ends lost 3 bases and 3 bases, in that order; junction bases with no gene match: 22. The CDR3 here is CALGDHLFIILGDGSSDKLIF. CDR3 sequence (DNA): TGTGCTCTTGGGGACCACCTTTTTATAATACTGGGGGATGGGTCGTCCGATAAACTCATCTTT.

The table lists this clone with a few counts. This sequence joins TRDV1 and TRDJ1, with 8 bases identical to TRDD3. CDR1 and CDR2 (germline): TSWWSYY, QGS. CDR3 length: 22 amino acids. After removal of 1 base from V and 3 bases from J, the junction contained 25 bases not matched to a gene. The CDR3 coding sequence is TGTGCTCTTGGGGAACGCATTGGCGGGAACTTCCCTTCGCTGGGGGAGTCCGATAAACTCATCTTT. It translates to CALGERIGGNFPSLGESDKLIF.

This chain joins TRDV1 and TRDJ1; TRDD3 agrees at 11 bases. Trimming at V came to 2 bases and at J to 2 bases, leaving 10 bases not matched to a gene. Germline V CDR1 and CDR2: TSWWSYY, QGS. This CDR3 is built from 18 residues. CDR3 nucleotides: TGTGCTCTTGGGGAAATCCCCGGCACTGGGGGATATACCGATAAACTCATCTTT. Protein product: CALGEIPGTGGYTDKLIF.

The chain uses TRDV1 and TRDJ1, with D tentatively TRDD3 (7 bases). Looked up from germline, CDR1 is TSWWSYY and CDR2 is QGS. CDR3 length: 18 amino acids. The V end lost 0 bases, the J end lost 0 bases, and 17 bases lay between the germline ends. The CDR3 coding sequence is TGTGCTCTTGGGGAACTGGTCCTACCTGGGGGGTACACCGATAAACTCATCTTT. Its protein is CALGELVLPGGYTDKLIF.

The chain links TRDV1 to TRDJ1; 9 bases are shared with TRDD2. The germline gives CDR1 TSWWSYY, CDR2 QGS. V was clipped by 0 bases and J by 0 bases; unmatched bases: 14. The CDR3 is made up of 20 amino acids. CDR3 coding DNA: TGTGCTCTTGGGGAACTCAGCCTTCCTACCCTGGATATCCACACCGATAAACTCATCTTT. Translation gives CALGELSLPTLDIHTDKLIF.

The genes are TRDV1 and TRDJ1; no firm D call. Germline V gives CDR1 TSWWSYY, CDR2 QGS. CDR3 length equals 22 residues. V was pared by 2 bases and J by 0 bases, with 31 bases between. CDR3 protein: CALGERATGGWAFSPYTDKLIF. The CDR3 region has the DNA TGTGCTCTTGGGGAAAGGGCAACGGGTGGATGGGCTTTTTCCCCGTACACCGATAAACTCATCTTT.

The V gene is TRDV1, the J gene TRDJ1; 8 nucleotides align to TRDD3. The J segment lost 0 bases and the V segment lost 3 bases, leaving 12 bases of the junction unmatched. Germline V lookup: CDR1 TSWWSYY, CDR2 QGS. The CDR3 totals 18 residues. The CDR3 sequence is CALGDLRSVLGDTDKLIF. The CDR3 DNA reads as TGTGCTCTTGGGGACCTTCGAAGTGTACTGGGGGACACCGATAAACTCATCTTT.

V gene TRDV1 combines with J gene TRDJ1; the D is unclear. The germline V and J ends were trimmed by 8 bases and 1 base, with 32 bases remaining between them. Germline V gene lookup returns CDR1 TSWWSYY and CDR2 QGS. The CDR3 covers 20 residues. In DNA form, the CDR3 reads TGTGCTCTTATCTGCACCTCCTCCATGGGACCCTCGGATGGCACCGATAAACTCATCTTT. The encoded protein is CALICTSSMGPSDGTDKLIF.